This record looks at one T cell receptor (beta chain) sequence and its context. The protocol was immunoSEQ multiplex PCR, while the TCRdb copy is restricted to in-frame clones and leaves out a portion. The data show approximately 310,000 clones, with around nine tenths seen just once and approximately 4.7% held by the top ten. There are 15 residues in the CDR3. The ends were cut back, 0 bases at V and 4 bases at J, with 11 bases in the middle. Per germline, CDR1 SGHRS and CDR2 YFSETQ. The sample comes from a study of blood T cell repertoires in COVID-19. Study-wide context: There were acute and convalescent COVID-19 samples, and they came from the United States, Italy and Spain. Sources were T cells, B-cell-depleted T cells, or PBMCs; the material itself was cDNA or gDNA.

The age range of participants was about 18 to 95 years, with residence in some 25 US areas. Recovery among Cohort 3 donors was established by two negative PCRs, clearance, or symptom resolution. Material: PBMCs or T cells enriched from blood (not recorded which). This TCR was recovered from a man in his fifties or sixties who had recovered from COVID-19. The J gene is TRBJ2-1, the V gene TRBV5-1; D might be TRBD2 (6 bases). The CDR3 sequence is CASSLAGTYYNEQFF. CDR3 bases: TGCGCCAGCAGCTTGGCAGGGACTTATTACAATGAGCAGTTCTTC.